This T cell receptor (beta chain) was profiled in a study of blood T cell repertoires in COVID-19. Study information: PBMCs, B-cell-depleted T cells, or T cells provided the cDNA or gDNA that made up the material.

Individuals aged 18 to 89 years were recruited from around 22 US areas. Participant reports of clinical history set cohort assignment. In germline, CDR1 is SQVTM, CDR2 ANQGSEA. V trimming: 4 bases; J trimming: 4 bases; junction bases outside the gene matches: 4. The CDR3 loop spans 12 amino acids. The authors' processing: Reference gene primer amplification gave estimated nucleated cell counts. Measured with immunoSEQ multiplex PCR; TCRdb has only the in-frame clones, and not every one. V and J calls and clone size are copied from that table; D and trimming were computed from the DNA. The sample lists about 360,000 clones; 88% were seen once.

This chain connects TRBV29-1 to TRBJ2-7; 7 positions match TRBD1. Input material: PBMCs or T cells enriched from blood (not recorded which). This receptor was taken from a woman between 40 and 55 years old with acute COVID-19. The CDR3 DNA reads TGCAGCGTTGGGGCAGGGGGATACGAGCAGTACTTC. Protein product: CSVGAGGYEQYF.